The 22 T cell receptor beta chains below all came from one sample that was sequenced in a study of blood T cells in healthy people across ages. Together with a sample-barcoded 5' primer, a J-beta primer mix was included in a second PCR lasting about 7 to 11 cycles. TCRdb processed the 5' RACE reads anew with MiXCR; each CDR3 protein has one entry. The sample has about 1.5 million distinct CDR3 sequences, approximately 42% seen once. The material sequenced was blood. These receptor sequences come from a woman between 18 and 29 years old in good health.

The rearrangement joins TRBV5-1 to TRBJ2-7, with a tentative D call TRBD2 (6 bases). Germline CDR1 reads SGHRS; CDR2 reads YFSETQ. The length of the CDR3 is 14 residues. Between the trimmed V and J ends, which lost 1 base and 6 bases, there was a span of 14 bases. CDR3 loop: CASSLSRGGGEQYF. CDR3 nucleotide sequence: TGCGCCAGCAGCTTGAGTAGGGGAGGTGGCGAGCAGTACTTC.

Note on this clonotype: One end of the junction fails to match germline, which may point to a read error. The chain uses TRBV20-1 and TRBJ2-1; tentative D call: TRBD1 (6 bases). The CDR3 contains 15 residues. CDR1 and CDR2 (germline): DFQATT, SNEGSKA (reference sequence). CDR3 region: CSALHRQEHYNERFF. DNA for the CDR3: TGCAGTGCTCTTCACCGACAGGAACATTACAATGAGCGGTTCTTC.

This clonotype has just one count. Just one base apart from a much larger clone, this may be a read error. The genes are TRBV12-3 or TRBV12-4 and TRBJ1-2; D unclear. The CDR3 sequence is 14 residues long. The CDR3 loop reads CASSVAGKGYGYTF. The CDR3 coding sequence is TGTGCCAGCAGTGTAGCCGGAAAAGGGTATGGCTACACCTTC.

The chain uses TRBV27 and TRBJ2-3, with TRBD2 matching over 8 bases. The CDR3 loop spans 21 amino acids. Germline V lookup: CDR1 MNHEY, CDR2 SMNVEV (reference sequence). J lost 4 bases, V lost 2 bases, and 23 bases had no gene match. CDR3 sequence: CASSLQRRGGVLSGRPDTQYF. The CDR3 coding sequence is TGTGCCAGCAGTTTACAGCGCCGGGGGGGCGTATTATCTGGCCGACCAGATACGCAGTATTTT.

The V call is TRBV12-3 or TRBV12-4, the J call TRBJ1-2; D unresolved. Trimming took off 5 bases at V and 4 bases at J, with 8 bases between the two ends. This CDR3 has 12 residues. CDR3 sequence reads: CASSAPLYGYTF. Written as DNA, the CDR3 is TGTGCCAGCAGTGCGCCTCTCTATGGCTACACCTTC.

This clonotype was seen repeatedly, ten times or more. The CDR3 region has the DNA TGTGCCAGCAGTGACAGGGTAACTGAAGCTTTCTTT. Translated, it gives CASSDRVTEAFF. The chain combines TRBV25-1 with TRBJ1-1, with D possibly being TRBD1 (5 bases). Germline values: CDR1 MGHDK, CDR2 SYGVNS. The CDR3 contains 12 residues. V dropped 3 bases and J dropped 5 bases, with 7 bases sitting between them.

The chain combines TRBV7-2 with TRBJ2-3, with 8 bases lining up with TRBD2. The germline CDR1 and CDR2 sequences are SGHTA and FQGNSA. Trimming cost V 2 bases and J 2 bases; bases outside gene matches: 9. CDR3 length: 17 residues. DNA of the CDR3: TGTGCCAGCAGCTTACCGGCGGGAGGTGCCCCCACAGATACGCAGTATTTT. It specifies CASSLPAGGAPTDTQYF. Full variable domain (remainder filled in from reference TRBV7-2 and TRBJ2-3): GAGVSQSPSNKVTEKGKDVELRCDPISGHTALYWYRQSLGQGLEFLIYFQGNSAPDKSGLPSDRFSAERTGGSVSTLTIQRTQQEDSAVYLCASSLPAGGAPTDTQYFGPGTRLTVL.

This clonotype was counted ten times or more. The chain combines TRBV6-2 or TRBV6-3 with TRBJ2-7; TRBD1 aligns across 7 bases. Trimming removed 6 bases from V and 2 bases from J; junction bases left unmatched: 13. Per the germline V gene, CDR1 is MNHEY and CDR2 is SVGEGT. The CDR3 is 16 residues long. The CDR3 sequence: CASSPIGTAHPYEQYF. Here the CDR3 DNA reads TGTGCCAGCAGCCCGATCGGGACAGCGCATCCCTACGAGCAGTACTTC.

The chain joins TRBV2 to TRBJ1-2, with no clear D. V was shortened by 0 bases and J by 3 bases, with 8 bases between the two germline ends. Looked up from germline, CDR1 is SNHLY and CDR2 is FYNNEI. This CDR3 has 14 residues. The CDR3 DNA is TGTGCCAGCAGTGAAGCAGCAGTCGACTATGGCTACACCTTC. Translating it yields CASSEAAVDYGYTF. The full variable domain, rest sourced from reference TRBV2 and TRBJ1-2, is EPEVTQTPSHQVTQMGQEVILRCVPISNHLYFYWYRQILGQKVEFLVSFYNNEISEKSEIFDDQFSVERPDGSNFTLKIRSTKLEDSAMYFCASSEAAVDYGYTFGSGTRLTVV.

This chain joins TRBV20-1 and TRBJ1-6, with TRBD1 matching over 7 bases. V shed 4 bases and J 9 bases; nucleotides not matched to a gene: 6. Germline values: CDR1 DFQATT, CDR2 SNEGSKA (reference sequence). CDR3 size: 13 residues. CDR3: CSATTRGSSPLHF. The CDR3 DNA sequence: TGCAGTGCTACTACCAGGGGGAGTTCACCCCTCCACTTT.

The sample holds many counts of this clonotype. The CDR3 DNA reads as TGTGCCAGCAGTGATGGCCTCACCTACGAGCAGTACTTC. This gives the protein CASSDGLTYEQYF. The V gene is TRBV25-1, the J gene TRBJ2-7; D is uncertain. The CDR3 length is 13 residues. Per the germline V gene, CDR1 is MGHDK and CDR2 is SYGVNS. V was shortened by 3 bases and J by 2 bases, with 8 bases between the two germline ends.

The chain couples TRBV18 to TRBJ2-5; no clear D gene. The assigned J gene may be wrong: the sequence end matches TRBJ2-7 better. This CDR3 contains 15 residues. Germline lookup yields CDR1 KGHSH and CDR2 LQKENI. The CDR3 sequence: CASSPAAGLSYEQYF. Written as DNA, the CDR3 is TGTGCCAGCTCACCAGCGGCCGGGCTCTCCTACGAGCAGTACTTC.

The chain couples TRBV15 to TRBJ1-4; tentative D call: TRBD1 (6 bases). Between the trimmed V and J ends, which lost 3 bases and 2 bases, there was a span of 13 bases. The germline V gene has CDR1 LNHNV and CDR2 YYDKDF (reference sequence). There are 16 residues in the CDR3. CDR3 nucleotides: TGTGCCACCAGCAGGGGTAGGACAGCTACTAATGAAAAACTGTTTTTT. As protein: CATSRGRTATNEKLFF.

A few counts support this clonotype. The rearrangement uses TRBV4-1 and TRBJ2-3, with D hard to call. CDR1 and CDR2 (germline): MGHRA, YSYEKL. Trimming removed 0 bases at V and 2 bases at J, with 9 bases between. This CDR3 comprises 15 residues. The DNA for the CDR3 is TGCGCCAGCAGCCAAGAGGACCGGGCCACAGATACGCAGTATTTT. Protein product: CASSQEDRATDTQYF.

This clonotype was seen only a few times. V and J are TRBV9 and TRBJ2-1; tentative D call: TRBD2 (6 bases). V lost 0 bases and J 0 bases, leaving 10 bases between the germline ends. Germline V CDR1 and CDR2: SGDLS, YYNGEE. The CDR3 sequence is 16 residues long. Here the CDR3 reads CASSVEAGDSYNEQFF. For the CDR3, the DNA is TGTGCCAGCAGCGTAGAAGCGGGCGACTCCTACAATGAGCAGTTCTTC.

This clonotype was counted between two and nine times. CDR3 protein: CASSLVLQGSYNEQFF. The CDR3 coding sequence is TGTGCCAGCAGTTTGGTGCTTCAGGGGTCCTACAATGAGCAGTTCTTC. This sequence joins TRBV12-3 or TRBV12-4 and TRBJ2-1, with a possible D match to TRBD1 (6 bases). Trimming pared 3 bases from V and 1 base from J, leaving 13 bases between. CDR3 length: 16 residues.

This clonotype was recorded a few times. V and J are TRBV7-6 and TRBJ1-1; D remains unclear. The CDR3 sequence is 14 residues long. The V end lost 7 bases, the J end lost 2 bases, and 14 bases lay between the germline ends. Germline V gene lookup returns CDR1 SGHVS and CDR2 FNYEAQ. The CDR3 sequence is CASKLESANTEAFF. Here the CDR3 DNA reads TGTGCCAGCAAACTCGAGTCCGCAAACACTGAAGCTTTCTTT.

This clonotype came up a few times. V is TRBV4-3 and J is TRBJ2-7; 7 bases are shared with TRBD2. V was clipped by 1 base and J by 0 bases; unmatched bases: 3. Germline V gene lookup returns CDR1 LGHNA and CDR2 YSLEER. This CDR3 comprises 15 residues. The CDR3 loop reads CASSQGWEGSYEQYF. Here the CDR3 DNA reads TGCGCCAGCAGCCAAGGATGGGAGGGCTCCTACGAGCAGTACTTC.

The CDR3 DNA reads TGTGCCAGCAGTACCGGGACTAGAGGCTCAGATACGCAGTATTTT. Its protein is CASSTGTRGSDTQYF. The chain recombines TRBV6-6 with TRBJ2-3; 8 bases map to TRBD2. J lost 4 bases, V lost 5 bases, and 8 bases had no gene match. This CDR3 contains 15 residues. Looked up from germline, CDR1 is MNHNY and CDR2 is SVGAGI (reference sequence).

This clonotype was counted a few times. This rearrangement joins TRBV28 to TRBJ2-2; either TRBD1 or TRBD2 may supply D (5 bases each). There are 15 residues in the CDR3. V dropped 1 base and J dropped 4 bases, with 10 bases sitting between them. Germline V lookup: CDR1 MDHEN, CDR2 SYDVKM. CDR3 bases: TGTGCCAGCAGTTTATTTCCAGGGAGCACCGGGGAGCTGTTTTTT. Its translation is CASSLFPGSTGELFF. Full variable domain (outside the CDR3, taken from reference TRBV28 and TRBJ2-2): DVKVTQSSRYLVKRTGEKVFLECVQDMDHENMFWYRQDPGLGLRLIYFSYDVKMKEKGDIPEGYSVSREKKERFSLILESASTNQTSMYLCASSLFPGSTGELFFGEGSRLTVL.

The rearrangement joins TRBV2 to TRBJ2-1; D gene ambiguous. CDR1 and CDR2 (germline): SNHLY, FYNNEI. V lost 4 bases and J lost 2, with 12 bases in between. The CDR3 extends over 15 amino acids. The CDR3 loop is CASSANGPAYNEQFF. As DNA, the CDR3 is TGTGCCAGCAGTGCGAATGGGCCGGCCTACAATGAGCAGTTCTTC.

The chain employs TRBV9 and TRBJ1-1, with D hard to call. Trimming took 2 bases from V and 0 from J, leaving 8 bases between them. CDR3 length equals 14 residues. Germline V CDR1 and CDR2: SGDLS, YYNGEE. DNA for the CDR3: TGTGCCAGCAGCGTCCGGCCGATGAACACTGAAGCTTTCTTT. Translated: CASSVRPMNTEAFF.